This T cell receptor (beta chain) was documented in a study of T cell clones after liver transplantation. Across the study: Post-transplant blood was tracked for graft-donor-reactive T cell clones identified in a pre-transplant mixed lymphocyte reaction. Draws occurred before transplant, before withdrawal, and after complete or failed withdrawal. Subjects received no induction therapy and standard immunosuppression until randomization at 12-24 months post-transplant. Pre-transplant mixed lymphocyte reactions yielded third-party-reactive TCRbeta sequences as comparators for graft-donor-reactive sequences.

Clones were sequenced by immunoSEQ multiplex PCR, and TCRdb holds only the in-frame ones, with some missing. This sample carries nearly 45,000 clones, about 86% of them seen once, and the ten largest clones take more than 2%. This CDR3 has 14 amino acids. V was pared by 6 bases and J by 5 bases, with 8 bases of the junction left unmatched. Germline V gives CDR1 ENHRY, CDR2 SYGVKD. The chain uses TRBV10-3 and TRBJ2-3; 7 bases are a match to TRBD2. The input for sequencing was CD4+ T cells from blood, taken 24 months after liver transplant. This clonotype originated in a human patient who received a liver transplant. Some T cells may have come from the graft donor. CDR3 amino acids: CAIRPGGLGDTQYF. As DNA, the CDR3 is TGTGCCATCAGACCGGGAGGCCTTGGAGATACGCAGTATTTT.